The TCR beta chain described here comes from a study of blood T cell repertoires in COVID-19. On the study more broadly: T cells, B-cell-depleted T cells, or PBMCs provided the cDNA or gDNA that served as material.

The protocol was immunoSEQ multiplex PCR, while the TCRdb copy is restricted to in-frame clones and leaves out a portion. The sample consists of fewer than 150,000 clones, under 85% of them appearing once. This TCR derives from a woman in her late teens or twenties who had been exposed to COVID-19. The sample was PBMCs or T cells enriched from blood (not recorded which).

Here the CDR3 reads CASQTAGTPSLRLFF. Here the CDR3 DNA reads TGTGCCAGCCAAACAGCGGGAACTCCCTCCCTTAGGCTGTTCTTC. J is TRBJ2-1 and V is TRBV2; 7 nucleotides line up with TRBD2. The germline V gene has CDR1 SNHLY and CDR2 FYNNEI. This CDR3 comprises 15 residues. V dropped 8 bases and J dropped 15; count of bases not matched to a gene: 22.